Here is one TCR beta chain with its context. The specificity of this receptor is unknown. No much larger clonotype is one base removed from it; base qualities were not supplied. Library method: the immunoSEQ multiplex PCR assay. For the multiplex PCR, a mixture combining 60 forward primers for TCR Vbeta segments and 13 reverse primers for TCR Jbeta segments was used. A multiplex PCR assay on genomic DNA amplified the CDR3 region of rearranged TCR beta genes. On the Illumina HiSeq System, the amplified TCR beta libraries were sequenced as 87-base-pair reads. The study's own analysis went as follows. Across the 640 or so repertoires, a later analysis counted tens of millions of unique TCR beta chains, approximately 10 million of which were shared by at least two donors. Raw reads were error-corrected and collapsed into unique sequences by a nearest-neighbor algorithm in which closely related sequences were merged to remove PCR and sequencing errors. CDR3 sequences were aligned to IMGT reference sequences to assign V, D and J gene segments. Each retained sequence needed at least a six-nucleotide match to both a V gene segment and a J gene segment. Rearrangements were called productive when the CDR3 lacked stop codons and stayed in frame with V and J; all others were non-productive. CDR3 was defined by IMGT convention, running from the second conserved V-encoded cysteine to the conserved J-encoded phenylalanine. Sequences without an unambiguous match to a single V gene segment were excluded from the earlier analysis of almost 600 of the donors. In an earlier analysis of about 590 of the donors, a V segment was called functional when productive rearrangements were above 56.7%, and segregating when the standard deviation between donors exceeded 5%. A statistical classification framework was built for diagnosing cytomegalovirus status from the catalog of TCR beta chain sequences. A later analysis assigned V and J genes by comparing TCR nucleotide sequences with IMGT/GENE-DB human TR gene sequences. The TCRdist pipeline was used in a later analysis to assign CDR3 sequences and most-parsimonious VDJ recombination scenarios. A later analysis defined each TCR beta chain by its CDR3 amino acid sequence plus V-gene family, and excluded reads lacking a unique V-gene family. To address suspected cross-contamination and a sequencing artifact, a later analysis removed approximately 600 highly shared, low-generation-probability nucleotide sequences. In a later analysis, a clonal expansion index was calculated for each public chain from normalized within-repertoire ranks of inferred template counts. In a later analysis, generation probabilities were computed using a VDJ recombination model fitted to out-of-frame rearrangements, and the results were checked against IGoR. A later analysis scored TCR-TCR, TCR-HLA and TCR-CMV co-occurrence with hypergeometric tests, applying a repertoire-size bias correction to TCR pairs. In a later analysis, false discovery rates were estimated by permuting HLA or CMV assignments 20 times. In a later analysis, co-occurring TCRs were grouped with DBSCAN, and TCRdist sequence similarity was added when clustering was performed within HLA-allele-positive subsets. Co-occurrence clustering excluded repertoires with fewer than 30,000 or more than 120,000 public chains, plus five with anomalous nucleotide sharing. The source is immuneACCESS, and TCRdb retained only in-frame sequences with V and J called. Part of the clones is not carried over; for the studies checked, unresolved V genes explain less than half of this, and the remainder is unexplained. V and J calls and clone size are given by that table; D and trimming were obtained from the DNA. The sample table shows around 150,000 clones, and roughly 79% are seen once. About 1.7% of the sample lies in the top ten.

In total, 500 to 700 healthy bone marrow donors made up the cohort. All cohort members were sampled while nominally healthy, although unrecorded immune exposures were likely present. The donor was CMV seronegative and belonged to the group of around 400 seronegative cohort members. Every donor gave a peripheral blood sample, and the peripheral blood mononuclear cells from that sample were used for TCR beta sequencing. Genomic DNA was extracted from the blood cell samples with the Qiagen DNeasy Blood Extraction Kit. The sample belongs to a study of cytomegalovirus exposure and HLA in healthy donors (dated by TCRdb to about 2017). Background on the whole study: An earlier analysis of 587 of the donors reported 276 Gb of sequence data and 100 million to 120 million unique TCR beta sequences obtained from some 200 million T cells. Roughly 290 gigabases of sequencing data and roughly 81 million unique TCR sequences made up an early release that covered some 640 HLA-typed donors. The genetic ancestry cluster associated with self-reported Caucasian donors included about four fifths of the roughly 410 genotyped donors. The aim of the study was to test whether cataloging public T cell receptors could identify signatures of past pathogen exposure. The study used immunosequencing to profile the T cell repertoires of about 670 subjects and linked those repertoires to cytomegalovirus serostatus. Along with the approximately 700-subject first cohort, a separate validation cohort of approximately 110 different subjects was used. To predict cytomegalovirus infection status, the study brought together high-throughput TCR immunosequencing, statistical association of individual TCRs with disease status, and machine learning. A later analysis re-analyzed previously published TCR beta repertoires from several hundred donors and added high-resolution HLA genotyping to study TCR occurrence patterns. Rather than drawing on any new phenotypic data, the later analysis identified candidate immune exposures from TCR beta sequences and the way those sequences occurred across donors. An earlier analysis of around 580 of the donors used high-throughput TCR beta sequencing to judge whether each TCR beta V gene segment behaved as functional or pseudogenic. Alongside the repertoire data, information on donor age, sex, ethnicity and CMV serostatus was compiled. Genome-wide SNP genotypes for about 55% of the 666 donors were used in a later genetic analysis, which treated that subset as a discovery cohort. Every repertoire in the discovery cohort had been generated on one and the same sequencing platform. HLA typing covered class I and class II loci at four-digit resolution. The number of donors typed differed by locus, with 629-630 for A, B, C, DRB1 and DQB1, roughly 520 for DQA1, 600 to 610 for DPA1, and about 450 for DPB1. Four to six DR-DQ haplotypes were handled as single units for association and clustering because linkage in the cohort was strong. Across about 380 genotyped donors of the cohort, an average of 235,054 unique TCR beta nucleotide sequences per donor were sequenced, and approximately 17% of those sequences were non-productive.

Paper-wide results and their limitations: An association between a missense DCLRE1C variant and V-gene and J-gene trimming of TCR beta chains was found in a later genetic analysis and replicated in an independent cohort. In a later analysis, several top co-occurrence clusters were reported to appear linked to parvovirus B19, influenza, CMV and Epstein-Barr virus. A later analysis found that HLA-associated TCR beta chains were more clonally expanded and had lower generation probabilities than equally common non-associated chains. In an earlier analysis of 587 of the donors, most TCR beta V segments appeared in productive rearrangements about 87% or about 30% of the time, broadly matching IMGT annotations. A further reported finding was that TCR beta sequences accurately predicted the HLA-A and HLA-B alleles for most subjects in the first cohort. The earlier analysis of 450 to 700 of the donors excluded some 15 rarely observed V segments, including chromosome 9 orphons, because counts were too low. Specific HLA alleles were associated with over 15,000 TCR beta sequences at a false discovery rate of 0.05 in a later analysis. In a later analysis, TCR association rates were found to vary across HLA loci, with the most associated TCRs seen for DRB1 alleles and the fewest for HLA-C alleles. Correlated functional status among segregating V segments might be attributable to linkage disequilibrium, but an unknown experimental factor could not be ruled out. When HLA alleles, especially DR and DQ, strongly co-occurred, attributing TCR associations to individual alleles was difficult. In vitro tests confirmed that a few of the cytomegalovirus-associated TCR beta chains recognize cytomegalovirus antigens. A later genetic analysis reported fewer N-insertions in productive TCRs among donors in an Asian-associated ancestry cluster than the approximately 670-donor mean. Across donors, most TCR sequences were observed very rarely, whereas some public TCRs were present in many individuals. According to the authors, the approach could potentially be generalized to other disease states and immunological phenotypes. Most CMV-associated TCR beta chains appeared to be HLA-restricted in a later analysis, and the HLA associations seemed to be driven largely by CMV exposure. Because the 87-base-pair reads could not distinguish some IMGT-functional V segments, including TRBV6-2 and TRBV6-3, those segments were excluded. The cohort was sequenced for TCR beta chains only, and without alpha or paired-chain data the features that could be detected were limited. HLA typing was unavailable for some donors at each locus, so association tests used only the typed subset. The sequencing pipeline was judged likely to have produced a cluster of highly shared sequence variants as a technical artifact. Sequencing depth was assumed to be roughly uniform across donors in the presence/absence analyses, though that assumption may not hold. The study gave a list of some 150 TCR beta chains associated with cytomegalovirus. The only immune exposure information available for the cohort was CMV serostatus. The classifier was reported to diagnose cytomegalovirus status with high specificity and sensitivity in both the original and validation cohorts.

Including the terminal cysteine and phenylalanine, the CDR3 comprises 16 residues. Only the CDR3 portion is preserved as DNA: 48 bases, with reading frame beginning at the first base. V drops 0 bases and J drops 5 bases, leaving 16 bases in between. CDR1 and CDR2 were assigned from the germline V gene (reference sequence) as SEHNR and FQNEAQ. The TCR comes from a woman in her twenties or thirties in good health and CMV-seronegative. Sequences were obtained from PBMCs. The rearranged chain carries TRBV7-9 and TRBJ1-1, with a weak D call of TRBD1 (6 bases match). The sequenced DNA: TGTGCCAGCAGCTTAGCTCGGGGCGGGGGCGATACTGAAGCTTTCTTT. It translates as CASSLARGGGDTEAFF.